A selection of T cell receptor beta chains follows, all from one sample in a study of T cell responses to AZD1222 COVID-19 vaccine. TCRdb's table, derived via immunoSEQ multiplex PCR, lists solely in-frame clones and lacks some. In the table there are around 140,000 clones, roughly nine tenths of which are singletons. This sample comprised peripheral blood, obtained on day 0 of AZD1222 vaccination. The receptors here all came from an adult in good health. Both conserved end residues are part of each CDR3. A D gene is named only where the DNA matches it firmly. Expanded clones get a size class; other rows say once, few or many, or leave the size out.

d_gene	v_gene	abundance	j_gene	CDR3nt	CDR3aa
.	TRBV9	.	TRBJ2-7	TGTGCCAGCAGCGTAGCGGGCACCTACTCCTACGAGCAGTACTTC	CASSVAGTYSYEQYF
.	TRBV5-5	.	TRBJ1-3	TGTGCCAGCAGCTTGGGTTGGGGGGACAACTCTGGAAACACCATATATTTT	CASSLGWGDNSGNTIYF
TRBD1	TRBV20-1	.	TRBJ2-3	TGCAGTGCTAGTGGGACAGGGAATCCATACTCGGGTACGCAGTATTTT	CSASGTGNPYSGTQYF
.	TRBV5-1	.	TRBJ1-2	TGCGCCAGCAGCTTGGCGTCAGGGAGTTATGGCTACACCTTC	CASSLASGSYGYTF
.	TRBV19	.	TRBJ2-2	TGTGCCAGTAGTATAGAGCCAGAAGAAGGCACCGGGGAGCTGTTTTTT	CASSIEPEEGTGELFF
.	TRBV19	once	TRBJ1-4	TGTGCCAGTAGTGGCAGCCGTAATGAAAAACTGTTTTTT	CASSGSRNEKLFF
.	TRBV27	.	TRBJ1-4	TGTGCCAGCCAGGGTGCAACTAATGAAAAACTGTTTTTT	CASQGATNEKLFF
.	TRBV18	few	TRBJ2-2	TGTGCCAGCTCACTGGCAGGGAGGACCGGGGAGCTGTTTTTT	CASSLAGRTGELFF
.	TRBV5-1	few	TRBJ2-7	TGCGCCAGCAGCTTGGGTGCAGGGGACTCCTACGAGCAGTACTTC	CASSLGAGDSYEQYF
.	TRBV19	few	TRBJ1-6	TGTGCCACAGCAGAGAGCTCCTATAATTCACCCCTCCACTTT	CATAESSYNSPLHF
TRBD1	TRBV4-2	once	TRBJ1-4	TGTGCCAGCAGCCAGGGACAGAAAAGGGAAAAACTGTTTTTT	CASSQGQKREKLFF
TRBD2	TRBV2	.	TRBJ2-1	TGTGCCAGCAGAGGACTAGCGGGAGTCTTCAATGAGCAGTTCTTC	CASRGLAGVFNEQFF
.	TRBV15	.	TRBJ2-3	TGTGCCACCAGCAGAGATCTCTCGGGGTTACACACAGATACGCAGTATTTT	CATSRDLSGLHTDTQYF
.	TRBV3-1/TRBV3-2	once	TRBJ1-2	TGTGCCAGCAGCCAAGGATGGAAGGGGGACTATGGCTACACCTTC	CASSQGWKGDYGYTF
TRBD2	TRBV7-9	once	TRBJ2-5	TGTGCCAGCAGGCACCCCGGACTAGCCGCAGAGACCCAGTACTTC	CASRHPGLAAETQYF
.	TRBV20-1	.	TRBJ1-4	TGCAGTGCTAATCGGTACGGAAAACTGTTTTTT	CSANRYGKLFF
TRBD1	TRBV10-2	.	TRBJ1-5	TGCGCCAGCAGATACGGACAGGGCAATCAGCCCCAGCATTTT	CASRYGQGNQPQHF
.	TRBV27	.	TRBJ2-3	TGTGCCAGCAGTGAACTGGGGGGCCGCACAGATACGCAGTATTTT	CASSELGGRTDTQYF
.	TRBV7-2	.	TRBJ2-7	TGTGCCAGCAGCTTCGCCCCAGACAACCAGCAGTACTTC	CASSFAPDNQQYF
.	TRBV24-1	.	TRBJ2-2	TGTGCCACCAGTGATTTCGGGGATACCGGGGAGCTGTTTTTT	CATSDFGDTGELFF
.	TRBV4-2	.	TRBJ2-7	TGTGCCAGCAGCCAAGGGTTCGGAACATACGAGCAGTACTTC	CASSQGFGTYEQYF
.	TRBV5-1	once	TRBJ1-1	TGCGCCAGCAGCTTGGGATTAGGTGCGGCGGTGAACACTGAAGCTTTCTTT	CASSLGLGAAVNTEAFF
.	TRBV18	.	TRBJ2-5	TGTGCCAGCTCCCTGAATACAGGAGTAGGAGAGACCCAGTACTTC	CASSLNTGVGETQYF
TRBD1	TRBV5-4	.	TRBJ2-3	TGTGCCAGCAGCCCCGCGGGGACAGGGCTAACAGATACGCAGTATTTT	CASSPAGTGLTDTQYF
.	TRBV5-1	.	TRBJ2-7	TGCGCCAGCAGCTCCTACGGCACCTACGAGCAGTACTTC	CASSSYGTYEQYF
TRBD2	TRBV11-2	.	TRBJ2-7	TGTGCCAGCAGCCCAGGACTAGCGGGAGAAAACGAGCAGTACTTC	CASSPGLAGENEQYF
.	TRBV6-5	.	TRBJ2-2	TGTGCCAGCAGTCTAATAGCCGGGGAGCTGTTTTTT	CASSLIAGELFF
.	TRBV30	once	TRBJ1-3	TGTGCCTGGAGTGTTTCCAGAGGAAACACCATATATTTT	CAWSVSRGNTIYF
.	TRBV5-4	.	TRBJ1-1	TGTGCCGGAGCACGGTCCCCCGGGACTGAAGCTTTCTTT	CAGARSPGTEAFF
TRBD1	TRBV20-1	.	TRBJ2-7	TGCAGTGCTAGTCTTGGACAGGGGACGCGCGAGCAGTACTTC	CSASLGQGTREQYF
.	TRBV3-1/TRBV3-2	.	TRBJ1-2	TGTGCCAGCAGCCAACTGGGACACCTAGACTATGGCTACACCTTC	CASSQLGHLDYGYTF
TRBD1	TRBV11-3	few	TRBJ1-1	TGTGCCAGCAGCTTAGCAGGGGGCGCGAACACTGAAGCTTTCTTT	CASSLAGGANTEAFF
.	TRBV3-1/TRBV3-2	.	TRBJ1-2	TGTGCCAGCAGCCAAGAAGGGTACGACGGTCTGTATGGCTACACCTTC	CASSQEGYDGLYGYTF
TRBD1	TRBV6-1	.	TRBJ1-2	TGTGCCAGCAGTAAACAACAGGGGTTAAACTATGGCTACACCTTC	CASSKQQGLNYGYTF
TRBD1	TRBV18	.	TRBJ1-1	TGTGCCAGCTCACTCGGGACAGGGGCCATGAACACTGAAGCTTTCTTT	CASSLGTGAMNTEAFF
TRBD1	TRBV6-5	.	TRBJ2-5	TGTGCCAGCAGTCATGGGGACAGGGATACAGAGACCCAGTACTTC	CASSHGDRDTETQYF
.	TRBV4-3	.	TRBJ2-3	TGCGCCAGCAGCCAAGACCGGCAGGGCCCCACAGATACGCAGTATTTT	CASSQDRQGPTDTQYF
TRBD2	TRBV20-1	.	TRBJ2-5	TGCAGTGCTAGTGCCCTCCACCCGGGACTAGCGGGGGAGACCCAGTACTTC	CSASALHPGLAGETQYF
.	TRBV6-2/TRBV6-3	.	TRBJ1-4	TGTGCCAGCAGTTACCCGGGCAGTAGTCAGGAAAAACTGTTTTTT	CASSYPGSSQEKLFF
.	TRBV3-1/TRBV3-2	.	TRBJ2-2	TGTGCCAGCAGCCAAGGGGAGCGGAAGAACACCGGGGAGCTGTTTTTT	CASSQGERKNTGELFF
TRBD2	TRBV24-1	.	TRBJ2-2	TGTGCCACCAGTGACCAAATAGCGGGAGCCGGGGAGCTGTTTTTT	CATSDQIAGAGELFF
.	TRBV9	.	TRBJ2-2	TGTGCCAGCAGCGTAAGGGACAAGAACACCGGGGAGCTGTTTTTT	CASSVRDKNTGELFF
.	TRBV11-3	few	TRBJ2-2	TGTGCCAGCAGCCTCCTGGGTCCCGGGGAGCTGTTTTTT	CASSLLGPGELFF
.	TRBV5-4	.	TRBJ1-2	TGTGCCAGCAGCTTGAAAAAGGTTGGTGACGGCTACACCTTC	CASSLKKVGDGYTF
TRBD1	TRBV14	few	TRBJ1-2	TGTGCCAGCAGCGCACAGGGGGGAGGCTATGGCTACACCTTC	CASSAQGGGYGYTF
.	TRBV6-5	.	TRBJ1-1	TGTGCCAGCAACCTCGGTGGACAGCTGGGCACTGAAGCTTTCTTT	CASNLGGQLGTEAFF
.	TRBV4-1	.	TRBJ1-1	TGCGCCAGCAGTCTAGGATACGGGAACACTGAAGCTTTCTTT	CASSLGYGNTEAFF
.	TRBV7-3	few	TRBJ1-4	TGTGCCAGCAGCATTAACCTTGCAACTAATGAAAAACTGTTTTTT	CASSINLATNEKLFF
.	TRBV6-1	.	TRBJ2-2	TGTGCCAGCAGTGAAATCACCGGGGAGCTGTTTTTT	CASSEITGELFF
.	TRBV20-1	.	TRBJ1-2	TGCAGTGCTAGGGCAGACTATGGCTACACCTTC	CSARADYGYTF
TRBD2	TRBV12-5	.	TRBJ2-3	TGTGCTAGTGGTTTGGGGACTAGCGGAACTAGCACAGATACGCAGTATTTT	CASGLGTSGTSTDTQYF
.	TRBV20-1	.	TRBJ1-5	TGCAGTGCTAGTAGGGATCGCAATCAGCCCCAGCATTTT	CSASRDRNQPQHF
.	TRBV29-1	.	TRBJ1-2	TGCAGCGCAGTGGGGCACGGGGGCGACTATGGCTACACCTTC	CSAVGHGGDYGYTF
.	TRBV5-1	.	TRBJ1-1	TGCGCCAGCAGCTTGAAAGGGGACACTGAAGCTTTCTTT	CASSLKGDTEAFF
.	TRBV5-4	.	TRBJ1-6	TGTGCCAGCAGCGAAGTTGGGAGGGCGGCGTCACCCCTCCACTTT	CASSEVGRAASPLHF
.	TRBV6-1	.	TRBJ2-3	TGTGCCAGCAGTGAAAAGGTTTACAGGGCATTTTCAGATACGCAGTATTTT	CASSEKVYRAFSDTQYF
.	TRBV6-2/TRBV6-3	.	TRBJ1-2	TGTGCCAGCAGTTACTCAATTTCGTTAGGACCTCGGCACTATGGCTACACCTTC	CASSYSISLGPRHYGYTF